The next 5 T cell receptor beta chains were all read from a single sample in a study of identical twins. Via MiXCR, TCRdb re-called the 5' RACE reads, giving one row per CDR3 protein. Here the sample spans 350,000 to 450,000 distinct CDR3 sequences, roughly 18% being singletons. The specimen sequenced was naive T cells sorted from blood. The receptors were gathered from a man aged 45-60 years in good health.

A note on this clonotype: One junction end does not reproduce the germline sequence, and a read error may be involved. Written as DNA, the CDR3 is TGCGCCAGCAGCTTGGGGCAGGGGAATTCACCCCCCCACTTT. Translated, it gives CASSLGQGNSPPHF. V is TRBV5-1 and J is TRBJ1-6; D perhaps matches TRBD1 (6 bases). CDR1 and CDR2 (germline): SGHRS, YFSETQ. There are 14 residues in the CDR3.

The rearrangement uses TRBV10-3 and TRBJ2-1; a possible D gene is TRBD1 (6 bases). CDR3 length: 17 residues. V was clipped by 1 base and J by 6 bases, with 19 bases between them. Germline V gene data show CDR1 as ENHRY and CDR2 as SYGVKD. The CDR3 DNA is TGTGCCATCAGTGAGTTCCGCCTCGGGACAACCCCCAATGAGCAGTTCTTC. It translates to CAISEFRLGTTPNEQFF.

This rearrangement joins TRBV25-1 to TRBJ1-6, with D perhaps matching TRBD1 (5 bases). V was shortened by 6 bases and J by 11 bases, with 23 bases between the two germline ends. CDR1 is MGHDK and CDR2 is SYGVNS in the germline V gene. The CDR3 is 16 amino acids. CDR3 sequence: CASRTGREGNGAPLHF. CDR3 DNA sequence: TGTGCCAGCAGGACTGGGAGGGAGGGGAACGGGGCACCCCTCCACTTT.

As to this clonotype: Germline is not matched at one junction end, which may reflect a read error. The chain recombines TRBV5-5 with TRBJ1-1; D call uncertain. Germline V gene sequence: CDR1 SGHKS, CDR2 YYEKEE (reference sequence). This CDR3 is built from 16 residues. CDR3 loop: CASRLGVLRVNTEAFF. In DNA, the CDR3 is TGTGCCAGCAGGTTGGGTGTTTTAAGGGTGAACACTGAAGCTTTCTTT.

This rearrangement joins TRBV20-1 to TRBJ2-5; D gene uncertain. The CDR3 loop spans 14 amino acids. Germline values: CDR1 DFQATT, CDR2 SNEGSKA (reference sequence). Trimming removed 6 bases from V and 1 base from J, with 15 bases in between. In nucleotides, the CDR3 is TGCAGTGCAATCCTCATAGGGTCCCAAGAGACCCAGTACTTC. This gives the protein CSAILIGSQETQYF.